These 21 T cell receptor beta chains were all obtained from the same sample, sequenced in a study of regulatory T cells in long-lasting Graves disease. This sample's time point: persistent/refractory GD, antithyroid drugs over 5 years with positive TRAb. The TCR library was made from RNA that had been extracted from PBMCs in TRIzol. Assembly of TCR beta libraries relied on iRepertoire HTBI primers together with Arm-PCR of CDR3 regions. TCRdb reanalysed the multiplex PCR reads using MiXCR and keeps one entry per CDR3 protein. The top ten clones hold just over 55% of a sample with approximately 290,000 distinct CDR3 sequences, around 21% of them seen once. The starting material was peripheral blood mononuclear cells (PBMCs), obtained when the disease was refractory, from a patient treated with antithyroid drugs. These receptors came from a female donor with Graves disease.

The chain carries TRBV20-1 and TRBJ2-7, with D unclear. The CDR3 is 11 amino acids. Germline V CDR1 and CDR2: DFQATT, SNEGSKA (reference sequence). Trimming cost V 6 bases and J 6 bases, with 12 bases left between them. CDR3 loop: CSAQGLGEQYF. The CDR3, as DNA: TGCAGTGCCCAAGGATTGGGCGAGCAGTACTTC.

This clonotype was detected a few times. The CDR3 bases are TGTGCCAGCACCGGGGCGGGAGGGAACACCTACGAGCAGTACTTC. It codes for CASTGAGGNTYEQYF. V usage is TRBV2 and J usage is TRBJ2-7; TRBD2 matches 9 bases. This CDR3 has 15 amino acids. J gave up 2 bases and V 7 bases, and 9 bases lay outside the gene matches. Looked up from germline, CDR1 is SNHLY and CDR2 is FYNNEI.

The chain links TRBV3-1 to TRBJ1-2; D not certain. The CDR3 is 14 amino acids. V was cut by 1 base and J by 8 bases, with 14 bases left in between. Germline V gives CDR1 LGHDT, CDR2 YNNKEL (reference sequence). The CDR3, as DNA: TGTGCCAGCAGCCAAGGAAAGGGCGGATGGGGCTACACCTTC. Translated, it gives CASSQGKGGWGYTF.

The rearrangement links TRBV6-2 or TRBV6-3 to TRBJ2-7; D is uncertain. Germline CDR1 is MNHEY and CDR2 is SVGEGT. This CDR3 spans 14 amino acids. Trimming cost V 3 bases and J 0 bases, with 9 bases left between them. The CDR3 DNA reads TGTGCCAGCAGTTATGGCAGCAACTCCTACGAGCAGTACTTC. Protein: CASSYGSNSYEQYF.

This clonotype was observed many times. The chain employs TRBV28 and TRBJ1-5, with a weak D call TRBD1 (6 bases). CDR1 and CDR2 (germline): MDHEN, SYDVKM. The CDR3 runs 15 residues. The V end was cut by 7 bases, the J end by 5 bases, with 18 bases between. CDR3 DNA sequence: TGTGCCAGCATCTCCGCCGACAGGTTCGATCAGCCCCAGCATTTT. It encodes CASISADRFDQPQHF.

This clonotype has at least ten counts. CDR3 bases: TGTGCCAGCAGTGACGGACGGAACTATGGCTACACCTTC. It codes for CASSDGRNYGYTF. The V call is TRBV28, the J call TRBJ1-2; D uncertain. The CDR3 has 13 amino acids. Trimming removed 5 bases at V and 2 bases at J, with 9 bases between. Germline V CDR1 and CDR2: MDHEN, SYDVKM.

This clonotype showed up just a few times. The V call is TRBV28, the J call TRBJ2-7; tentative D call: TRBD1 (5 bases). The germline V gene encodes CDR1 MDHEN and CDR2 SYDVKM. V lost 6 bases to trimming and J lost 2 bases, with 14 bases between them. This CDR3 region has 14 residues. As DNA, the CDR3 is TGTGCCAGCAGCAAAAGACAGAAACCCTACGAGCAGTACTTC. This translates into CASSKRQKPYEQYF. The complete variable domain, with remaining parts taken from reference TRBV28 and TRBJ2-7, reads DVKVTQSSRYLVKRTGEKVFLECVQDMDHENMFWYRQDPGLGLRLIYFSYDVKMKEKGDIPEGYSVSREKKERFSLILESASTNQTSMYLCASSKRQKPYEQYFGPGTRLTVT.

V usage is TRBV6-1 and J usage is TRBJ1-2; D unclear. The V end lost 6 bases, the J end lost 7 bases, and 12 bases lay between the germline ends. The germline CDR1 and CDR2 sequences are MNHNS and SASEGT. The CDR3 is 12 amino acids. CDR3 region: CASSAVAAGYTF. In nucleotides, the CDR3 is TGTGCCAGCAGCGCAGTGGCTGCTGGCTACACCTTC.

This chain links TRBV12-3 or TRBV12-4 with TRBJ2-5, with 9 bases identical to TRBD2. The J call is doubtful: the DNA matches TRBJ2-1 better. The CDR3 is 14 residues long. The CDR3 spells CASSFGTSNNEQFF. Here the CDR3 DNA reads TGTGCCAGCAGTTTCGGGACTAGCAACAATGAGCAGTTCTTC.

The chain links TRBV4-1 to TRBJ2-7; no clear D gene. This CDR3 is built from 12 residues. Germline V CDR1 and CDR2: MGHRA, YSYEKL. Trimming shortened V by 4 bases and J by 6 bases, and 10 bases separated the two germline ends. The CDR3 reads CASSRITGEQYF. The CDR3 region has the DNA TGCGCCAGCAGCCGCATCACTGGCGAGCAGTACTTC.

Written as DNA, the CDR3 is TGTGCCAGCAGCCCGAGGACAAGCGTAAACACCATATATTTT. Translated, it gives CASSPRTSVNTIYF. V is TRBV7-9 and J is TRBJ1-3; D is perhaps TRBD1 (5 bases). The CDR3 length is 14 residues. With 5 bases removed from V and 6 bases from J, the gap between germline ends came to 14 bases. Germline assignment: CDR1 SEHNR and CDR2 FQNEAQ (reference sequence).

There are many counts of this clonotype. This chain links TRBV28 with TRBJ2-7, with 8 bases matching TRBD1. Germline-derived CDR1 and CDR2 are MDHEN and SYDVKM. J lost 3 bases, V lost 4 bases, and 11 bases had no gene match. The CDR3 runs to 16 residues. As DNA, the CDR3 is TGTGCCAGCAGTTGGTTAGGACAGGGCATGGGCTACGAGCAGTACTTC. Protein: CASSWLGQGMGYEQYF.

The sample holds a few counts of this clonotype. The chain links TRBV6-1 to TRBJ2-5; D is perhaps TRBD1 or TRBD2 (5 bases each). V was cut by 4 bases and J by 2 bases, with 17 bases left in between. Germline V gene data show CDR1 as MNHNS and CDR2 as SASEGT. This CDR3 is built from 16 residues. The CDR3 DNA reads as TGTGCCAGCAGTGGGGGACCCAACGAGCTACAAGAGACCCAGTACTTC. Protein product: CASSGGPNELQETQYF.

This clonotype appeared many times. This chain joins TRBV27 and TRBJ2-2, with D perhaps matching TRBD2 (5 bases). Germline V gene data show CDR1 as MNHEY and CDR2 as SMNVEV (reference sequence). V was pared by 2 bases and J by 0 bases, with 10 bases between. The CDR3 spans 16 residues. The CDR3 loop reads CASSLERRSNTGELFF. In DNA form, the CDR3 reads TGTGCCAGCAGTTTAGAGCGGAGATCGAACACCGGGGAGCTGTTTTTT.

The chain is built from TRBV5-5 and TRBJ2-3, with 8 bases lining up with TRBD1. The CDR3 covers 16 residues. Germline trimming cut 4 bases from V and 0 bases from J; bases unmatched to any gene: 7. Germline V gene data show CDR1 as SGHKS and CDR2 as YYEKEE (reference sequence). CDR3 in amino acids: CASSGGQGFSTDTQYF. DNA of the CDR3: TGTGCCAGCAGCGGTGGACAGGGTTTTAGCACAGATACGCAGTATTTT. The variable domain in full, completed from reference TRBV5-5 and TRBJ2-3, reads DAGVTQSPTHLIKTRGQQVTLRCSPISGHKSVSWYQQVLGQGPQFIFQYYEKEERGRGNFPDRFSARQFPNYSSELNVNALLLGDSALYLCASSGGQGFSTDTQYFGPGTRLTVL.

The chain uses TRBV7-2 and TRBJ2-1; 9 nucleotides align to TRBD2. The CDR3 length is 16 residues. Germline V lookup: CDR1 SGHTA, CDR2 FQGNSA. The ends lost 2 bases at V and 6 bases at J; junction bases unmatched: 8. CDR3 amino acids: CASSLRWAREGNEQFF. For the CDR3, the DNA is TGTGCCAGCAGCTTAAGATGGGCGCGGGAGGGCAATGAGCAGTTCTTC.

The rearrangement uses TRBV18 and TRBJ2-3; weak D call: TRBD2 (6 bases). The germline CDR1 and CDR2 sequences are KGHSH and LQKENI. The CDR3 runs 17 residues. The V end was cut by 6 bases, the J end by 6 bases, with 25 bases between. The CDR3 DNA sequence: TGTGCCAGCTCCCTATCTGAGGCGGGACCCACGGGCGATACGCAGTATTTT. Translated: CASSLSEAGPTGDTQYF.

This clonotype was counted at least ten times. The chain couples TRBV12-3 or TRBV12-4 to TRBJ2-5; D gene ambiguous. The CDR3 totals 14 residues. V lost 3 bases, J lost 4 bases, and 12 bases lay in between. The CDR3: CASSFSRQLETQYF. The CDR3 DNA is TGTGCCAGCAGTTTTTCTAGGCAGTTAGAGACCCAGTACTTC.

The chain is built from TRBV27 and TRBJ2-1, with TRBD1 matching 9 bases. V gave up 5 bases and J gave up 4 bases; unmatched junction bases: 9. The CDR3 is 16 residues long. Germline assignment: CDR1 MNHEY and CDR2 SMNVEV (reference sequence). The CDR3 spells CASSIAGTGPYNEQFF. The CDR3 nucleotides are TGTGCCAGCAGTATAGCCGGGACAGGGCCGTACAATGAGCAGTTCTTC.

This chain joins TRBV27 and TRBJ2-2; possibly TRBD2 for D (5 bases). Germline V CDR1 and CDR2: MNHEY, SMNVEV (reference sequence). Trimming cost V 6 bases and J 7 bases, with 21 bases left between them. This CDR3 spans 16 amino acids. The DNA for the CDR3 is TGTGCCAGCAGCCATCGGAGGTTCACCGGGGACGGGGAGCTGTTTTTT. Protein: CASSHRRFTGDGELFF.

This clonotype was counted ten times or more. The chain couples TRBV2 to TRBJ2-7; a weak D match, TRBD1 (6 bases). This CDR3 has 15 residues. Germline V gives CDR1 SNHLY, CDR2 FYNNEI. Trimming cost V 3 bases and J 5 bases, with 17 bases left between them. The CDR3, as DNA: TGTGCCAGCAGTGATTGGGGGCGCAGGGGCGACGAGCAGTACTTC. Translation gives CASSDWGRRGDEQYF.